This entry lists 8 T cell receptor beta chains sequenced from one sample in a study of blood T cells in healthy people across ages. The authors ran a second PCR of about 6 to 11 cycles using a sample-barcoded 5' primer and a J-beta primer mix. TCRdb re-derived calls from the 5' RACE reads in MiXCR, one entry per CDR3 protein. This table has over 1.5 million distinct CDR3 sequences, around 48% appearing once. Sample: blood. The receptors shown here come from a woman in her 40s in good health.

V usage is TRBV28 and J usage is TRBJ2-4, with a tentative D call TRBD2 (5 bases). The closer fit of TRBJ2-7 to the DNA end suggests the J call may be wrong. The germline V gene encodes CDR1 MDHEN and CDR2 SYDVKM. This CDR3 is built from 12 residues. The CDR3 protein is CASGGAPYEQYF. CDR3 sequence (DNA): TGTGCCAGCGGAGGAGCCCCCTACGAGCAGTACTTC.

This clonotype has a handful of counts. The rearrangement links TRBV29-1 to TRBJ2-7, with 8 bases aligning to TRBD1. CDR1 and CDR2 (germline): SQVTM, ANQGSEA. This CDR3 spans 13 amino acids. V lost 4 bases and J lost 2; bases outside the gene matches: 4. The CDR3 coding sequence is TGCAGCGTTGCTGGGACAGGTACCTACGAGCAGTACTTC. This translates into CSVAGTGTYEQYF.

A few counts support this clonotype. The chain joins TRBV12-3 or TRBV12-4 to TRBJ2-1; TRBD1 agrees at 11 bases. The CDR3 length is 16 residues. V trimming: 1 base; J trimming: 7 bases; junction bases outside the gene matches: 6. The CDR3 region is CASSLDGQGARNEQFF. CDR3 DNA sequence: TGTGCCAGCAGTTTAGACGGACAGGGGGCGCGGAATGAGCAGTTCTTC.

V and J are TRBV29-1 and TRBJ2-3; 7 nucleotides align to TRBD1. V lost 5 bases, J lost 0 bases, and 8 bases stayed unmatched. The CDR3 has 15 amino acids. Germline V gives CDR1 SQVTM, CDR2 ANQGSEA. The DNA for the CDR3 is TGCAGCGTTTATCCCGGGACAGCTAGCACAGATACGCAGTATTTT. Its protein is CSVYPGTASTDTQYF.

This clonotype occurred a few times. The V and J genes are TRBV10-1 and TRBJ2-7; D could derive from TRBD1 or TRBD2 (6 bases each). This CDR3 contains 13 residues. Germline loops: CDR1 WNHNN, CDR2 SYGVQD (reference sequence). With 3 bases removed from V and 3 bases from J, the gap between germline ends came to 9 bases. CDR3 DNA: TGCGCCAGCAGTGAAGGGGGGCTCTACGAGCAGTACTTC. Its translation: CASSEGGLYEQYF.

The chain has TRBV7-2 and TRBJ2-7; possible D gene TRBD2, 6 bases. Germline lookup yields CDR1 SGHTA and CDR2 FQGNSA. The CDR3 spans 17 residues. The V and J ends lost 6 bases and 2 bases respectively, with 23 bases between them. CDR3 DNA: TGTGCCAGCAGTTCCCCAACCCTAGCGTATGGGGCCTACGAGCAGTACTTC. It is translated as CASSSPTLAYGAYEQYF.

The CDR3: CASSYKVPRLAKNIQYF. The CDR3 DNA is TGTGCCAGCAGTTATAAAGTGCCGCGGCTAGCCAAAAACATTCAGTACTTC. The rearrangement links TRBV6-2 or TRBV6-3 to TRBJ2-4; no firm D call. The CDR3 sequence is 17 residues long. CDR1 is MNHEY, CDR2 SVGEGT, per germline. Trimming took off 3 bases at V and 0 bases at J, with 15 bases between the two ends.

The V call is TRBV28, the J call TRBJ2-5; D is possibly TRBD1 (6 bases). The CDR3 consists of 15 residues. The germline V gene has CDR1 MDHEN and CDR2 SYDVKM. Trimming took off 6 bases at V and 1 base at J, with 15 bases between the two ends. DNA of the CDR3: TGTGCCAGCAGGCAGAGGGGGAAACTCCAAGAGACCCAGTACTTC. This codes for CASRQRGKLQETQYF.